This TCR beta chain was captured in a study of control samples from healthy donors and cancer patients. Germline V lookup: CDR1 LNHDA, CDR2 SQIVND (reference sequence). There are 13 residues in the CDR3. The junction had 5 bases not matched to a gene; V was cut back by 6 bases and J by 3 bases. Sequencing used immunoSEQ multiplex PCR; TCRdb keeps in-frame clones, though not all of them. This repertoire includes approximately 190,000 clones. The chain employs TRBV19 and TRBJ2-7; 7 bases map to TRBD2. The TCR comes from a woman in her 30s in good health. The sequencing sample was made of blood. The CDR3 DNA sequence: TGTGCCAGTAGCCCCGGACTAGTCTACGAGCAGTACTTC. Protein product: CASSPGLVYEQYF.